Presented here are 22 T cell receptor beta chains from one specimen sequenced in a study of blood T cell repertoires in COVID-19. Repertoires were generated with immunoSEQ multiplex PCR, while TCRdb's copy carries only in-frame clones and drops some. Of approximately 260,000 clones in the sample, more than 85% are singletons; the top ten hold approximately 4%. The sequenced sample was peripheral blood. Receptors were obtained from a man between 18 and 29 years old with active or convalescent COVID-19.

V usage is TRBV9 and J usage is TRBJ1-2; 9 nucleotides agree with TRBD1. V lost 3 bases to trimming and J lost 4 bases; unmatched junction nucleotides: 7. The CDR3 is 15 residues long. Per the germline V gene, CDR1 is SGDLS and CDR2 is YYNGEE. CDR3 sequence: CASSEDRGSFYGYTF. CDR3 DNA sequence: TGTGCCAGCAGCGAGGACAGGGGTTCCTTCTATGGCTACACCTTC. The full variable domain, its missing parts supplied by reference TRBV9 and TRBJ1-2, is DSGVTQTPKHLITATGQRVTLRCSPRSGDLSVYWYQQSLDQGLQFLIQYYNGEERAKGNILERFSAQQFPDLHSELNLSSLELGDSALYFCASSEDRGSFYGYTFGSGTRLTVV.

This clone was recorded only once. J is TRBJ2-3 and V is TRBV10-3; TRBD2 aligns across 8 bases. This CDR3 comprises 15 residues. Looked up from germline, CDR1 is ENHRY and CDR2 is SYGVKD. The V gene end was trimmed by 3 bases and the J gene end by 5 bases; junction bases not matched to a gene: 7. The CDR3 here is CAISEASGRGDTQYF. The CDR3, as DNA: TGTGCCATCAGTGAAGCCAGCGGGAGAGGAGATACGCAGTATTTT.

This chain links TRBV4-3 with TRBJ2-2; D is possibly TRBD1 (6 bases). V was cut by 3 bases and J by 6 bases, with 14 bases left in between. The CDR3 contains 15 residues. Germline loops: CDR1 LGHNA, CDR2 YSLEER. The CDR3 here is CASSQFQGKAGELFF. The CDR3 region has the DNA TGCGCCAGCAGCCAGTTTCAGGGGAAAGCCGGGGAGCTGTTTTTT.

V is TRBV12-3 or TRBV12-4 and J is TRBJ1-5; D remains ambiguous. This CDR3 contains 12 residues. Trimming removed 10 bases at V and 6 bases at J, with 13 bases between. The CDR3 loop is CATMTYGQPQHF. CDR3 DNA: TGTGCCACGATGACATACGGTCAGCCCCAGCATTTT.

This chain connects TRBV28 to TRBJ1-1; the D gene is possibly TRBD1 (6 bases). CDR1 is MDHEN and CDR2 is SYDVKM in the germline V gene. This CDR3 region has 11 residues. Trimming removed 7 bases at V and 10 bases at J, with 13 bases between. In nucleotides, the CDR3 is TGTGCCAGCACTGACAGGATCGGAGCTTTCTTT. It yields the protein CASTDRIGAFF.

V gene TRBV28 combines with J gene TRBJ1-5, with D unresolved. Germline assignment: CDR1 MDHEN and CDR2 SYDVKM. Between the trimmed V and J ends, which lost 4 bases and 4 bases, there was a span of 11 bases. The CDR3 has 14 amino acids. CDR3 sequence reads: CASSSHAGNQPQHF. The CDR3 bases are TGTGCCAGCAGTTCTCACGCGGGGAATCAGCCCCAGCATTTT. Together with reference TRBV28 and TRBJ1-5, the CDR3 gives the full variable domain: DVKVTQSSRYLVKRTGEKVFLECVQDMDHENMFWYRQDPGLGLRLIYFSYDVKMKEKGDIPEGYSVSREKKERFSLILESASTNQTSMYLCASSSHAGNQPQHFGDGTRLSIL.

This clone was observed once. The V call is TRBV7-2, the J call TRBJ1-1; 7 bases map to TRBD1. The CDR3 is made up of 13 amino acids. Germline-derived CDR1 and CDR2 are SGHTA and FQGNSA. V lost 8 bases, J lost 3 bases, and 6 bases stayed unmatched. The chain's CDR3 is CASGEGQYTEAFF. The DNA of the CDR3 is TGTGCCAGCGGAGAGGGACAGTACACTGAAGCTTTCTTT.

The chain uses TRBV10-2 and TRBJ1-1; D is possibly TRBD1 (6 bases). Germline V gene sequence: CDR1 WSHSY, CDR2 SAAADI. V shed 4 bases and J shed 2 bases, with 8 bases lying between them. CDR3 size: 13 residues. The CDR3 DNA reads TGCGCCAGCAGTGTGGACAGTAACACTGAAGCTTTCTTT. Encoded protein: CASSVDSNTEAFF.

This clone was seen many times. The chain uses TRBV2 and TRBJ2-5, with 7 bases matching TRBD2. CDR1 is SNHLY and CDR2 is FYNNEI in the germline V gene. V dropped 7 bases and J dropped 2; count of bases not matched to a gene: 19. CDR3 length equals 18 residues. The CDR3 coding sequence is TGTGCCAGCATGCCTGAGGCCGGGGAGCGGGGAGATCAAGAGACCCAGTACTTC. Translation gives CASMPEAGERGDQETQYF.

This clone was recorded only once. This rearrangement joins TRBV5-1 to TRBJ1-1, with no clear D. Per germline, CDR1 SGHRS and CDR2 YFSETQ. Trimming stripped 0 bases from V and 8 bases from J, with 8 bases between. There are 12 residues in the CDR3. CDR3 in amino acids: CASSLVEGEAFF. DNA for the CDR3: TGCGCCAGCAGCTTGGTGGAGGGCGAAGCTTTCTTT.

The rearrangement links TRBV28 to TRBJ1-6, with 7 bases fitting TRBD1. Germline assignment: CDR1 MDHEN and CDR2 SYDVKM. V shed 2 bases, J shed 8 bases, and the junction held 12 bases outside the gene matches. The CDR3 runs 17 residues. The CDR3 region is CASSLGVYRGRDSPLHF. In nucleotides, the CDR3 is TGTGCCAGCAGTTTAGGAGTCTACAGGGGTCGGGATTCACCCCTCCACTTT.

This clone was counted ten times or more. The gene calls are TRBV6-4 and TRBJ2-3, with 9 bases that match TRBD2. Germline lookup yields CDR1 MRHNA and CDR2 SNTAGT. V trimming: 4 bases; J trimming: 1 base; junction bases outside the gene matches: 0. The length of the CDR3 is 14 residues. This CDR3 reads CASSASGGTDTQYF. The CDR3 nucleotides read TGTGCCAGCAGTGCTAGCGGGGGCACAGATACGCAGTATTTT.

The chain joins TRBV27 to TRBJ2-7; weak D call: TRBD1 (5 bases). The CDR3 spans 15 residues. Trimming removed 3 bases at V and 3 bases at J, with 15 bases between. Germline CDR1 reads MNHEY; CDR2 reads SMNVEV (reference sequence). The CDR3, as DNA: TGTGCCAGCAGTTTGGACGACAGCATAGGCTACGAGCAGTACTTC. It yields the protein CASSLDDSIGYEQYF.

The rearrangement uses TRBV6-5 and TRBJ1-1, with D hard to call. The CDR3 has 15 residues. The germline gives CDR1 MNHEY, CDR2 SVGAGI. Trimming stripped 8 bases from V and 1 base from J, with 17 bases between. This chain's CDR3 is CASVEGLGQNTEAFF. The DNA for the CDR3 is TGTGCCAGCGTAGAAGGACTAGGGCAGAACACTGAAGCTTTCTTT.

This clone was recorded many times. This sequence joins TRBV24-1 and TRBJ2-2; tentatively, D is TRBD1 (6 bases). The CDR3 totals 13 residues. With 8 bases removed from V and 4 bases from J, the gap between germline ends came to 10 bases. The germline gives CDR1 KGHDR, CDR2 SFDVKD. This chain's CDR3 is CATKTGTTGELFF. The CDR3 DNA sequence: TGTGCCACCAAAACAGGGACCACCGGGGAGCTGTTTTTT.

The chain links TRBV25-1 to TRBJ1-6, with 8 positions matching TRBD1. The junction had 5 bases not matched to a gene; V was cut back by 4 bases and J by 9 bases. The CDR3 runs to 14 residues. The V gene's germline CDR1 is MGHDK and CDR2 SYGVNS. This CDR3 is CASSVGTGISPLHF. The CDR3 DNA is TGTGCCAGCAGTGTTGGGACAGGAATTTCACCCCTCCACTTT.

CDR3 residues: CSVTIPGGLRQPQHF. For the CDR3, the DNA is TGCAGCGTTACGATCCCAGGGGGTCTCAGACAGCCCCAGCATTTT. The rearrangement links TRBV29-1 to TRBJ1-5; 7 nucleotides align to TRBD1. The V segment lost 5 bases and the J segment 7 bases; nucleotides outside the gene matches: 14. This CDR3 comprises 15 residues. Germline CDR1 is SQVTM and CDR2 is ANQGSEA.

The rearrangement links TRBV30 to TRBJ2-7, with 7 bases lining up with TRBD1. There are 12 residues in the CDR3. Germline assignment: CDR1 GTSNPN and CDR2 SVGIG (reference sequence). V dropped 5 bases and J dropped 7; count of bases not matched to a gene: 8. The CDR3 loop reads CAWATGVGEQYF. The CDR3 nucleotides read TGTGCCTGGGCTACAGGGGTAGGGGAGCAGTACTTC.

This rearrangement joins TRBV4-2 to TRBJ1-1; TRBD1 matches at 7 bases. The CDR3 extends over 15 amino acids. CDR1 and CDR2 (germline): LGHNA, YNFKEQ. V lost 1 base to trimming and J lost 2 bases; unmatched junction nucleotides: 4. CDR3: CASSQGEGANTEAFF. The DNA of the CDR3 is TGTGCCAGCAGCCAAGGCGAGGGGGCAAACACTGAAGCTTTCTTT.

The rearrangement joins TRBV30 to TRBJ1-6; no reliable D call. CDR3 length: 13 residues. Germline V gene data show CDR1 as GTSNPN and CDR2 as SVGIG (reference sequence). Trimming took 3 bases from V and 7 from J, leaving 10 bases between them. The CDR3 DNA reads as TGTGCCTGGAGGGGAGGAAGGAATTCACCCCTCCACTTT. This gives the protein CAWRGGRNSPLHF.

In DNA form, the CDR3 reads TGTGCCAGCAGCTTAGGGCAGGATCATCAGCCCCAGCATTTT. It encodes CASSLGQDHQPQHF. V usage is TRBV7-9 and J usage is TRBJ1-5; D remains unclear. The CDR3 runs 14 residues. The V gene's germline CDR1 is SEHNR and CDR2 FQNEAQ (reference sequence). Trimming took 1 base from V and 5 from J, leaving 9 bases between them.

This sequence joins TRBV11-1 and TRBJ1-2; 7 bases line up with TRBD1. Germline V lookup: CDR1 SGHAT, CDR2 FQDESV (reference sequence). The CDR3 runs to 15 residues. The junction had 6 bases not matched to a gene; V was cut back by 1 base and J by 4 bases. The CDR3 region is CASSLGQGVGYGYTF. CDR3 bases: TGTGCCAGCAGCTTAGGACAGGGCGTCGGCTATGGCTACACCTTC.